Below, 26 T cell receptor beta chains from the same sample are listed, as sequenced in a study of blood T cell repertoires in COVID-19. Clones were read by immunoSEQ multiplex PCR, and TCRdb kept only the in-frame ones, dropping some. The data show tens of thousands of clones, roughly four fifths seen once. The source material was peripheral blood. Receptor source: an elderly woman with COVID-19, enrolled during active disease.

This clone is medium-sized by share. This chain links TRBV28 with TRBJ1-2; D ambiguous. V gave up 7 bases and J gave up 0 bases, with 12 bases separating them. This CDR3 comprises 14 residues. Germline CDR1 is MDHEN and CDR2 is SYDVKM. The CDR3 coding sequence is TGTGCCAGCAACTACGCTGCGGCTAACTATGGCTACACCTTC. This sequence encodes CASNYAAANYGYTF.

In this sample, this clone turned up a few times. One end of the junction does not line up with germline, which may come from a read error. V is TRBV7-7 and J is TRBJ1-1; 9 positions agree with TRBD1. This CDR3 is built from 14 residues. CDR1 and CDR2 from the germline V gene are SSHAT and FNYEAQ (reference sequence). CDR3 in DNA: TGTGCTAGCAGCCCTACAGGGGGCGACACTGAAGCTTTCTTT. Translating it yields CASSPTGGDTEAFF. Full variable domain (missing parts from reference TRBV7-7 and TRBJ1-1): GAGVSQSPRYKVTKRGQDVTLRCDPISSHATLYWYQQALGQGPEFLTYFNYEAQPDKSGLPSDRFSAERPEGSISTLTIQRTEQRDSAMYRCASSPTGGDTEAFFGQGTRLTVV.

The gene calls are TRBV7-9 and TRBJ2-1; 13 bases are a match to TRBD2. This CDR3 has 15 amino acids. Germline-derived CDR1 and CDR2 are SEHNR and FQNEAQ (reference sequence). Trimming took 5 bases from V and 6 from J; bases not matched to a gene: 4. Here the CDR3 reads CASSLGLAGPNEQFF. CDR3 nucleotides: TGTGCCAGCAGCCTGGGACTAGCGGGACCCAATGAGCAGTTCTTC. Based on the CDR3 plus reference TRBV7-9 and TRBJ2-1, the full variable domain is DTGVSQNPRHKITKRGQNVTFRCDPISEHNRLYWYRQTLGQGPEFLTYFQNEAQLEKSRLLSDRFSAERPKGSFSTLEIQRTEQGDSAMYLCASSLGLAGPNEQFFGPGTRLTVL.

Here the CDR3 reads CASREGTSSTDTQYF. Here the CDR3 DNA reads TGTGCCAGCAGGGAGGGGACTTCTAGCACAGATACGCAGTATTTT. The chain links TRBV6-5 to TRBJ2-3, with a tentative D call TRBD2 (6 bases). CDR3 size: 15 residues. Looked up from germline, CDR1 is MNHEY and CDR2 is SVGAGI. With 6 bases removed from V and 0 bases from J, the gap between germline ends came to 13 bases.

V is TRBV19 and J is TRBJ2-3, with 12 bases fitting TRBD2. V lost 6 bases and J lost 2; bases outside the gene matches: 6. The CDR3 extends over 16 amino acids. Germline V CDR1 and CDR2: LNHDA, SQIVND (reference sequence). This CDR3 is CASRNLAGGNTDTQYF. The CDR3 DNA reads as TGTGCCAGTAGAAACCTAGCGGGAGGGAACACAGATACGCAGTATTTT.

The rearrangement uses TRBV7-3 and TRBJ2-3; 10 bases agree with TRBD2. The germline V gene encodes CDR1 SGHTA and CDR2 FQGTGA. This CDR3 contains 16 residues. V lost 5 bases and J lost 0; bases outside the gene matches: 5. The CDR3 reads CASSLLAGTSTDTQYF. CDR3 coding DNA: TGTGCCAGCAGCCTACTAGCGGGAACTAGCACAGATACGCAGTATTTT.

This sequence joins TRBV11-2 and TRBJ2-7; TRBD1 is a possible D gene (5 bases). Germline CDR1 reads SGHAT; CDR2 reads FQNNGV. The CDR3 sequence is 15 residues long. V dropped 1 base and J dropped 3 bases, with 13 bases sitting between them. CDR3 nucleotide sequence: TGTGCCAGCAGCTTAGGGGCAGGGAAGAACTACGAGCAGTACTTC. Translated, it gives CASSLGAGKNYEQYF.

The chain couples TRBV25-1 to TRBJ2-3; 10 bases map to TRBD1. J was trimmed by 4 bases and V by 6 bases; bases with no gene match: 7. The CDR3 is 15 residues long. From germline, CDR1 is MGHDK and CDR2 SYGVNS. The CDR3 loop is CASRGDRGGADTQYF. In DNA, the CDR3 is TGTGCCAGCAGGGGGGACAGGGGTGGGGCAGATACGCAGTATTTT.

The chain combines TRBV30 with TRBJ2-1, with TRBD2 matching over 10 bases. Germline V gene sequence: CDR1 GTSNPN, CDR2 SVGIG (reference sequence). This CDR3 has 16 amino acids. The junction had 6 bases not matched to a gene; V was cut back by 0 bases and J by 4 bases. The CDR3 is CAWSVLAGRAYNEQFF. For the CDR3, the DNA is TGTGCCTGGAGTGTACTAGCGGGGAGGGCGTACAATGAGCAGTTCTTC.

The rearrangement joins TRBV11-2 to TRBJ1-2; D possibly corresponds to TRBD1 (5 bases). V was shortened by 3 bases and J by 5 bases, with 16 bases between the two germline ends. The length of the CDR3 is 15 residues. Per the germline V gene, CDR1 is SGHAT and CDR2 is FQNNGV. The CDR3, as DNA: TGTGCCAGCAGCTTTGGGGGGGAGGTGGAATATGGCTACACCTTC. Translating gives CASSFGGEVEYGYTF. Full variable domain (missing parts from reference TRBV11-2 and TRBJ1-2): EAGVAQSPRYKIIEKRQSVAFWCNPISGHATLYWYQQILGQGPKLLIQFQNNGVVDDSQLPKDRFSAERLKGVDSTLKIQPAKLEDSAVYLCASSFGGEVEYGYTFGSGTRLTVV.

This chain links TRBV9 with TRBJ2-1; 9 bases align to TRBD1. Germline V gives CDR1 SGDLS, CDR2 YYNGEE. This CDR3 spans 15 amino acids. V shed 4 bases and J 2 bases; nucleotides not matched to a gene: 4. Here the CDR3 DNA reads TGTGCCAGCAGCCTCCGGGACAGGGCCTACAATGAGCAGTTCTTC. As protein: CASSLRDRAYNEQFF.

The chain uses TRBV7-2 and TRBJ2-1; 8 bases fit TRBD2. V lost 5 bases and J lost 6; bases outside the gene matches: 12. The CDR3 runs 16 residues. CDR1 and CDR2 from the germline V gene are SGHTA and FQGNSA. The CDR3 loop is CASSPESGRRGNEQFF. CDR3 bases: TGTGCCAGCAGCCCAGAAAGCGGGAGACGAGGCAATGAGCAGTTCTTC.

This chain uses TRBV5-8 with TRBJ1-3, with TRBD1 identical over 8 bases. The germline V gene encodes CDR1 SGHTS and CDR2 YDEGEE. The CDR3 contains 14 residues. J lost 6 bases, V lost 1 base, and 3 bases had no gene match. Here the CDR3 reads CASSLPGGLNTIYF. CDR3 DNA: TGTGCCAGCAGCTTGCCAGGGGGCTTAAACACCATATATTTT.

The count of this clone is one. The V gene is TRBV2, the J gene TRBJ1-4, with D perhaps TRBD1 (6 bases). The CDR3 has 12 residues. V shed 7 bases and J shed 6 bases, with 9 bases lying between them. From germline, CDR1 is SNHLY and CDR2 FYNNEI. The CDR3 reads CASTQGHEKLFF. The CDR3 nucleotides read TGTGCCAGCACACAGGGTCATGAAAAACTGTTTTTT.

The J gene is TRBJ1-5, the V gene TRBV4-1, with D perhaps TRBD1 (5 bases). This CDR3 spans 15 amino acids. Germline lookup yields CDR1 MGHRA and CDR2 YSYEKL. Trimming left V 3 bases short and J 4 bases short, with 13 bases between. This CDR3 reads CASSQTGLPNQPQHF. The CDR3 bases are TGCGCCAGCAGCCAGACGGGACTGCCTAATCAGCCCCAGCATTTT.

V is TRBV5-5 and J is TRBJ2-7; weak D call: TRBD2 (6 bases). This CDR3 contains 13 residues. V lost 2 bases and J lost 9, with 15 bases in between. CDR1 is SGHKS, CDR2 YYEKEE, per germline (reference sequence). The CDR3 loop reads CASSLKLAGTQYF. The CDR3 DNA sequence: TGTGCCAGCAGCTTAAAGCTCGCGGGGACGCAGTACTTC.

V usage is TRBV19 and J usage is TRBJ1-4, with 8 bases that match TRBD1. The CDR3 loop spans 15 amino acids. Germline V CDR1 and CDR2: LNHDA, SQIVND (reference sequence). Trimming at V came to 4 bases and at J to 10 bases, leaving 11 bases not matched to a gene. CDR3 sequence reads: CASSTLDRAIRKLFF. The CDR3, as DNA: TGTGCCAGTAGTACCTTGGACAGGGCGATTAGAAAACTGTTTTTT.

The chain joins TRBV5-5 to TRBJ2-1; D is ambiguous. The V end was cut by 3 bases, the J end by 0 bases, with 10 bases between. The CDR3 is 15 amino acids. CDR1 and CDR2 (germline): SGHKS, YYEKEE (reference sequence). The DNA of the CDR3 is TGTGCCAGCAGCTCGTTTCGGAGCTCCTACAATGAGCAGTTCTTC. Its translation: CASSSFRSSYNEQFF.

CDR3 sequence: CATSDPTGPSTDTQYF. The CDR3 DNA follows: TGTGCCACCAGTGACCCGACAGGCCCTAGCACAGATACGCAGTATTTT. The chain joins TRBV24-1 to TRBJ2-3; weak D call: TRBD1 (6 bases). V lost 4 bases and J 0 bases, leaving 13 bases between the germline ends. Germline-derived CDR1 and CDR2 are KGHDR and SFDVKD. CDR3 size: 16 residues.

J is TRBJ2-2 and V is TRBV24-1; TRBD1 matches at 9 bases. The germline V gene has CDR1 KGHDR and CDR2 SFDVKD. Germline trimming cut 3 bases from V and 4 bases from J; bases unmatched to any gene: 14. This CDR3 is 19 amino acids long. CDR3 amino acids: CATSDINRPGQGSTGELFF. CDR3 sequence (DNA): TGTGCCACCAGTGATATCAACCGCCCGGGACAGGGATCCACCGGGGAGCTGTTTTTT.

CDR3 DNA: TGTGCCAGCACGGCCGGGAGATTTACAGATACGCAGTATTTT. The encoded protein is CASTAGRFTDTQYF. The chain is built from TRBV6-5 and TRBJ2-3, with D possibly TRBD2 on 6 matching bases. V gave up 7 bases and J gave up 3 bases, with 14 bases separating them. This CDR3 spans 14 amino acids. The germline gives CDR1 MNHEY, CDR2 SVGAGI.

This clone was observed a few times. This chain joins TRBV6-5 and TRBJ1-5, with no clear D. This CDR3 region has 15 residues. Germline CDR1 reads MNHEY; CDR2 reads SVGAGI. Trimming took off 8 bases at V and 4 bases at J, with 18 bases between the two ends. CDR3 nucleotide sequence: TGTGCCAGCCTTAGATCCGGACGGGAAAATCAGCCCCAGCATTTT. Translating it yields CASLRSGRENQPQHF.

The gene calls are TRBV3-1 (or the pseudogene TRBV3-2) and TRBJ2-3, with 9 bases lining up with TRBD2. J lost 4 bases, V lost 2 bases, and 16 bases had no gene match. CDR1 and CDR2 (germline): LGHDT, YNNKEL (reference sequence). The CDR3 length is 19 residues. CDR3 residues: CASSQNNNRSGRNADTQYF. CDR3 bases: TGTGCCAGCAGCCAAAACAATAATCGGAGCGGGAGGAACGCAGATACGCAGTATTTT.

V usage is TRBV24-1 and J usage is TRBJ2-3; D uncertain. V lost 4 bases and J 0 bases, leaving 16 bases between the germline ends. Germline V gene data show CDR1 as KGHDR and CDR2 as SFDVKD. This CDR3 comprises 17 residues. Written as DNA, the CDR3 is TGTGCCACCAGTGAGTCGTCAGGAACATTTAGCACAGATACGCAGTATTTT. It is translated as CATSESSGTFSTDTQYF.

The chain joins TRBV3-1 (or the pseudogene TRBV3-2) to TRBJ2-4, with D maybe TRBD1 (5 bases). From germline, CDR1 is LGHDT and CDR2 YNNKEL (reference sequence). The CDR3 consists of 11 residues. V lost 1 base and J 14 bases, leaving 9 bases between the germline ends. CDR3 sequence (DNA): TGTGCCAGCAGCCAAGGGGGCTACGAGTACTTC. This translates into CASSQGGYEYF.

This clone has a single count. The chain carries TRBV7-3 and TRBJ2-3; TRBD2 aligns across 7 bases. CDR3 length equals 17 residues. Trimming removed 8 bases from V and 4 bases from J; junction bases left unmatched: 18. Germline CDR1 reads SGHTA; CDR2 reads FQGTGA. CDR3 loop: CASGPDPRGSGADTQYF. DNA of the CDR3: TGTGCCAGCGGCCCCGATCCACGCGGGAGTGGGGCAGATACGCAGTATTTT.